A single sample is the source of the 5 T cell receptor beta chains below, sequenced in a study of PD-L1 blockade in urothelial cancer listed by TCRdb under 2017. Library generation was performed with the immunoSEQ multiplex PCR assay. TCRdb provides this immuneACCESS table in a form limited to in-frame rearrangements. Some clones are lacking; in checked studies, under half of them reflect an unresolved V gene, and why the rest are absent is not known. The sample table holds some 31,000 clones, of which about four fifths were seen once. About 3% of the sample belongs to the ten largest clones. Explained via the paper, the time point label denotes: peripheral blood 6 weeks after treatment start. The sequenced sample was PBMCs, obtained around atezolizumab (anti-PD-L1) treatment. The receptors here all came from a man aged 65-85 years with urothelial cancer.

This clone was seen only a few times. This chain links TRBV9 with TRBJ2-5, with a weak D call TRBD2 (6 bases). V lost 1 base and J lost 4, with 17 bases in between. The CDR3 extends over 16 amino acids. The germline V gene has CDR1 SGDLS and CDR2 YYNGEE. The CDR3 loop is CASSVLEGGLRETQYF. CDR3 sequence (DNA): TGTGCCAGCAGCGTATTAGAGGGAGGTCTGAGAGAGACCCAGTACTTC.

This chain joins TRBV19 and TRBJ2-7, with TRBD2 matching 12 bases. Per the germline V gene, CDR1 is LNHDA and CDR2 is SQIVND (reference sequence). The CDR3 sequence is 15 residues long. The ends lost 6 bases at V and 4 bases at J; junction bases unmatched: 7. CDR3 DNA sequence: TGTGCCAGTAGGGTAGCAGGGACTAGCGGGTACGAGCAGTACTTC. This gives the protein CASRVAGTSGYEQYF.

This clone has more than one count but fewer than ten. The J gene is TRBJ2-7, the V gene TRBV7-8, with 9 nucleotides matching TRBD1. V was clipped by 5 bases and J by 3 bases; unmatched bases: 11. Germline assignment: CDR1 SGHVS and CDR2 FQNEAQ. CDR3 length: 16 amino acids. CDR3 loop: CASSRTGTGRDYEQYF. The CDR3 DNA reads TGTGCCAGCAGCCGTACCGGGACAGGGCGGGACTACGAGCAGTACTTC.

The chain recombines TRBV27 with TRBJ2-6; D is unresolved. The germline gives CDR1 MNHEY, CDR2 SMNVEV (reference sequence). The CDR3 spans 18 residues. V was shortened by 5 bases and J by 4 bases, with 21 bases between the two germline ends. The CDR3 region is CASSPPTLSPGGANVLTF. The CDR3 DNA follows: TGTGCCAGCAGTCCCCCGACCCTCTCGCCCGGGGGGGCCAACGTCCTGACTTTC.

Written as DNA, the CDR3 is TGTGCCAGCAGCCCCCAGGAGCGGTACCGTGAGCAGTTCTTC. Protein: CASSPQERYREQFF. The chain has TRBV14 and TRBJ2-1; perhaps TRBD2 as D (5 bases). The CDR3 has 14 residues. The V gene's germline CDR1 is SGHDN and CDR2 FVKESK. The V and J ends lost 4 bases and 9 bases respectively, with 16 bases between them.